This T cell receptor (gamma chain) was profiled in a study of Vδ1+ human thymocytes (dated by TCRdb to the late 2010s). About the investigation overall: The study characterised mRNA-level TRG and TRD CDR3 repertoires of highly purified Vdelta1+ thymocytes from young children as a data resource. Earlier work had validated the multiplex-based CDR3 amplicon strategy against 5'RACE-based methods for generating CDR3 amplicons. Broad study findings and their caveats: Unlike the oligoclonal repertoires in peripheral blood, the thymic TRG and TRD repertoires appeared highly polyclonal, with Gaussian CDR3 length distributions. Roughly 22% of thymic TRD sequences were found to be Vdelta2 (and few were Vdelta3) despite high sort purity, in contrast to peripheral blood Vdelta1+ controls. Because no clustering by age or sex was observed, donors were not stratified by these variables in the analyses. Donors shared many TRG clonotypes (up to roughly 6.9x10^3), but TRD repertoires were essentially private, with at most 120 shared. Because unexpected Vdelta2 sequences could lead to misinterpretation of bulk repertoire data, the authors recommended using highly purified populations and validating at the single-cell level.

Remarks on this clone: Its specific antigen is unknown. There are no base qualities to consult, and no much larger clone falls within one base.

RNA extraction was performed with the RNeasy mini kit, and reverse transcription was done with Superscript III. Multiplex PCR was used to generate CDR3 amplicons, with pooled V-gene forward primers and a constant-region reverse primer carrying Illumina adaptor overhangs. After gel purification, the amplicons were indexed with Nextera index primers during eight to nine additional PCR cycles and then purified using AMPure XP beads. Sequencing of the libraries was done on an Illumina MiSeq using paired-end 250 bp reads, dual indexing and a roughly 19% PhiX spike-in. The authors processed their data as follows. Read quality was checked with FastQC, and TRG read pairs were merged using ea-utils fastq-join. IMGT/HighV-QUEST was used to annotate sequences, retaining only productive sequences with an unambiguous V-gene assignment, and each clonotype was defined by an identical CDR3 sequence. For downstream analysis, VDJtools 1.1.1, tcR 2.2.3, Treemap and vegan Shannon diversity in R 3.4.4 were used. For TCRdb, the public reads were processed anew by CATT, and duplicate DNA sequences were folded into one row. The V and J calls were determined by TCRdb, not by the authors. In all, the sample holds approximately 25,000 gamma-chain clones, and about a fifth of those were seen once. Of the sample, approximately 1.9% falls within the top ten clones.

Thymic samples were depleted of alphabeta T cells, then CD3+ TCRVdelta1+ TCRVdelta2- thymocytes were FACS-sorted. Sorted Vdelta1+ thymocyte purity ranged from about 96% to 99.6%. Thymic specimens came from 8 paediatric patients undergoing corrective cardiac surgery, aged from about 5 days to 17 months. After the thymic tissue was dispersed, mononuclear cells were isolated using a Histopaque-1077 density gradient. The staining antibodies were anti-TCRVdelta1 clone TS8.2, anti-TCRVdelta2 clone B6, anti-CD3 clone HIT3a and anti-TCRalphabeta clone IP26. V is pruned by 6 bases and J by 10 bases, leaving 12 bases of the junction without a gene match. The cysteine opens and the phenylalanine closes a CDR3 of 12 amino acids. CDR3 DNA is the only sequence kept; it has 36 bases, read in frame from the first base. CDR1 and CDR2, looked up from the germline V gene, are VENAVY and YDSYNSRV.

The sequencing sample was made of Vdelta1+ gamma-delta thymocytes from the thymus. The cell subset or site label corresponds to: FACS-sorted CD3+ TCRalphabeta- TCRVdelta1+ TCRVdelta2- thymocytes. The rearranged segments are TRGV8 and TRGJ1 or TRGJ2. This sequence was found in a boy under two years old who had congenital heart surgery. Read as DNA, the sequence is TGTGCCACCTGGACCCCAGAGAGGAAGAAACTCTTT. Protein translation: CATWTPERKKLF.